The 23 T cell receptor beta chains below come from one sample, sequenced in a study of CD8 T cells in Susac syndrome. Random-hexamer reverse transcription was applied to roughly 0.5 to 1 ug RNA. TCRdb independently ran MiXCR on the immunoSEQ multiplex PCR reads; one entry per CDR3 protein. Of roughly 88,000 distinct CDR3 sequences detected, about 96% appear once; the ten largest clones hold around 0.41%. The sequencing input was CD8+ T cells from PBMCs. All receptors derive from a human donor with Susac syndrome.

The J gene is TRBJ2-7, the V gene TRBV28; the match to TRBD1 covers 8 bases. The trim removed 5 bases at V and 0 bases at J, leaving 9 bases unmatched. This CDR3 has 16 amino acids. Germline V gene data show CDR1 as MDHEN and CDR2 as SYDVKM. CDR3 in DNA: TGTGCCAGCAGTGGGTGGACAGGGTACAGCTCCTACGAGCAGTACTTC. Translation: CASSGWTGYSSYEQYF. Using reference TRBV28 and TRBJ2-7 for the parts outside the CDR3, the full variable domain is DVKVTQSSRYLVKRTGEKVFLECVQDMDHENMFWYRQDPGLGLRLIYFSYDVKMKEKGDIPEGYSVSREKKERFSLILESASTNQTSMYLCASSGWTGYSSYEQYFGPGTRLTVT.

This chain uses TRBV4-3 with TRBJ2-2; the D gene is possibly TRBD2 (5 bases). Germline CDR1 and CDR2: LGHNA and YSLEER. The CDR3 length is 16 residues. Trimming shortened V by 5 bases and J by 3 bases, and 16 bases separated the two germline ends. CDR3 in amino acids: CASSVRAGLHTGELFF. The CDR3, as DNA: TGCGCCAGCAGCGTTCGAGCTGGACTGCACACCGGGGAGCTGTTTTTT.

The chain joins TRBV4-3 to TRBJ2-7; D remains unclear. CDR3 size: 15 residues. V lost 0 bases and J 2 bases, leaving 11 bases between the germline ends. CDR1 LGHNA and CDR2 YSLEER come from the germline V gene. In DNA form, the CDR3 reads TGCGCCAGCAGCCAAGATCTGGGTAGAGCCTACGAGCAGTACGTC. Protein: CASSQDLGRAYEQYV.

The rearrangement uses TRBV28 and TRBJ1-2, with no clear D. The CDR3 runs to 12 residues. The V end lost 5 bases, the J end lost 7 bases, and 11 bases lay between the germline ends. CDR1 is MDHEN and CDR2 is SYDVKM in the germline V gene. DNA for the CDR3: TGTGCCAGCAGTACTATGGCGGGTGGCTACACCTTC. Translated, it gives CASSTMAGGYTF.

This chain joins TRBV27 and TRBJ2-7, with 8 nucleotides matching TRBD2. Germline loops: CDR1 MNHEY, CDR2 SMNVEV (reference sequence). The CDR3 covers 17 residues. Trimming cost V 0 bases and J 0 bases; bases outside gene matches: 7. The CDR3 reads CASSLSRGGRYSYEQYF. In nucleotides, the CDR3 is TGTGCCAGCAGTTTATCGCGCGGCGGGAGGTACTCCTACGAGCAGTACTTC.

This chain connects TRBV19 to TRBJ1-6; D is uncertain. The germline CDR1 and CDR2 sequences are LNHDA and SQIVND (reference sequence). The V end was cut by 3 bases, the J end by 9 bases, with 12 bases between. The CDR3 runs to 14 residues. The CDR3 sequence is CASSIFGEASPLHF. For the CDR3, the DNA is TGTGCCAGTAGTATCTTCGGGGAGGCTTCACCCCTCCACTTT. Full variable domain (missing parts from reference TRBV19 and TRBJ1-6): DGGITQSPKYLFRKEGQNVTLSCEQNLNHDAMYWYRQDPGQGLRLIYYSQIVNDFQKGDIAEGYSVSREKKESFPLTVTSAQKNPTAFYLCASSIFGEASPLHFGNGTRLTVT.

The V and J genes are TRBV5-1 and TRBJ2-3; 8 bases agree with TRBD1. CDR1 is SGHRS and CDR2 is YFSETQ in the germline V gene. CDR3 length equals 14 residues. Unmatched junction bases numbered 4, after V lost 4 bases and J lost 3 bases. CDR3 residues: CASSTQGGTDTQYF. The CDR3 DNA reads TGCGCCAGCAGCACACAGGGGGGAACAGATACGCAGTATTTT.

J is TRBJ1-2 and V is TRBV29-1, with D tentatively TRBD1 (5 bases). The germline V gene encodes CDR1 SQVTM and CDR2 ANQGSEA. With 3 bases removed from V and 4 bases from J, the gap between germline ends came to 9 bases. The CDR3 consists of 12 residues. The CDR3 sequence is CSVDAGFYGYTF. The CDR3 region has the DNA TGCAGCGTTGATGCAGGGTTCTATGGCTACACCTTC.

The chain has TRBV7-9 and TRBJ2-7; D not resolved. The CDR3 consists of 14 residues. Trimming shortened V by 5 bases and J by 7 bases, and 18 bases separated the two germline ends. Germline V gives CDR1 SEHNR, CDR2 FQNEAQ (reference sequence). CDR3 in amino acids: CASSPTVEPEEQYF. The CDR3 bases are TGTGCCAGCAGCCCGACGGTTGAGCCGGAAGAGCAGTACTTC.

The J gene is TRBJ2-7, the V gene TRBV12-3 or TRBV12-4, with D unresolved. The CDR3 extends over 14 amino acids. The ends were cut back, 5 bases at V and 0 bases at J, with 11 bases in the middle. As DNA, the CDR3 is TGTGCCAGCAGTCCCCAGACTGTCTCCTACGAGCAGTACTTC. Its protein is CASSPQTVSYEQYF.

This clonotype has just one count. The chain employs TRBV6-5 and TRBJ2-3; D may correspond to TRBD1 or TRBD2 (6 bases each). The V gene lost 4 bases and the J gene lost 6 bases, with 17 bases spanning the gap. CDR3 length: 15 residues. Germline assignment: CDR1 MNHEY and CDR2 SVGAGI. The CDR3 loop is CASSSGPGAVDTQYF. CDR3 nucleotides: TGTGCCAGCAGTTCGGGGCCGGGGGCGGTGGATACGCAGTATTTT.

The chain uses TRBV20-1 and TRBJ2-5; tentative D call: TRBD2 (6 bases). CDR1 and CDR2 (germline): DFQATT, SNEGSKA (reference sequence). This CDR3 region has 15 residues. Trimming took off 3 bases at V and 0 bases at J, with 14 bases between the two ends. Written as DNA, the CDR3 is TGCAGTGCTAGGCGGGGCCTCTCGTACCAAGAGACCCAGTACTTC. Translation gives CSARRGLSYQETQYF.

The CDR3 spells CATSVRTGSLGTGELFF. The CDR3 nucleotides read TGTGCCACCAGTGTCCGGACAGGCTCCTTGGGAACCGGGGAGCTGTTTTTT. This sequence joins TRBV24-1 and TRBJ2-2, with 7 bases fitting TRBD1. Germline V gene sequence: CDR1 KGHDR, CDR2 SFDVKD. V trimming: 5 bases; J trimming: 5 bases; junction bases outside the gene matches: 13. There are 17 residues in the CDR3.

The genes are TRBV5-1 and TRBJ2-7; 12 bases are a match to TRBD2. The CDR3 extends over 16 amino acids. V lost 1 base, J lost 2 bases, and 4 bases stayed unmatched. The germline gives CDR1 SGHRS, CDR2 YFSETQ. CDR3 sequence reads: CASSLRGLAGTYEQYF. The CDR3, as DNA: TGCGCCAGCAGCTTGAGAGGACTAGCGGGGACCTACGAGCAGTACTTC.

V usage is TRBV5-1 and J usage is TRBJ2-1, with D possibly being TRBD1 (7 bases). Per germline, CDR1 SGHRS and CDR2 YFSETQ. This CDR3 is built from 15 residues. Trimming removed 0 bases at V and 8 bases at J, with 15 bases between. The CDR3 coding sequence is TGCGCCAGCAGCTTGGTGGAGGGGGCGAGCTATGAGCAGTTCTTC. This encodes CASSLVEGASYEQFF.

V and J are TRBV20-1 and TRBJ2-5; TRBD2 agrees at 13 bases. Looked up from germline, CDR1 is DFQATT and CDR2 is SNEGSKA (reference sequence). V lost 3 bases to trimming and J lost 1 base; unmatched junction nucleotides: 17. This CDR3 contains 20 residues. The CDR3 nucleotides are TGCAGTGCTAGTTTCTTAAGGTTTGGGCGGACTAGCGGGGGCCAAGAGACCCAGTACTTC. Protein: CSASFLRFGRTSGGQETQYF.

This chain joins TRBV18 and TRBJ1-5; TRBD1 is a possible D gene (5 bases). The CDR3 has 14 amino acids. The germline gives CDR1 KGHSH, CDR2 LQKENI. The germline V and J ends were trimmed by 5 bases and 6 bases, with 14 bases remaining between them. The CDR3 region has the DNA TGTGCCAGCTCATCAGATCCAGGGTTTCAGCCCCAGCATTTT. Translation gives CASSSDPGFQPQHF.

This CDR3 is CATSRDRGNGYTF. The CDR3 bases are TGTGCCACCAGCAGAGACAGGGGAAATGGCTACACCTTC. The gene calls are TRBV15 and TRBJ1-2; D is possibly TRBD1 (6 bases). The V gene lost 0 bases and the J gene lost 6 bases, with 8 bases spanning the gap. This CDR3 is 13 amino acids long. Germline CDR1 and CDR2: LNHNV and YYDKDF (reference sequence).

The CDR3: CASSFVSTNTEAFF. The CDR3 coding sequence is TGCGCCAGCAGCTTCGTCTCCACAAACACTGAAGCTTTCTTT. This chain connects TRBV5-1 to TRBJ1-1; D uncertain. Germline-derived CDR1 and CDR2 are SGHRS and YFSETQ. This CDR3 has 14 residues. V lost 2 bases and J 2 bases, leaving 10 bases between the germline ends.

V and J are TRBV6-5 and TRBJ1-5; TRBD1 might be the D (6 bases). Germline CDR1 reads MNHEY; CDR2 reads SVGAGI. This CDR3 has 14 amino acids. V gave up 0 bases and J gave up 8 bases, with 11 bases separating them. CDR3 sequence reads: CASSYSGQGKPQHF. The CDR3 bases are TGTGCCAGCAGTTACTCTGGGCAGGGGAAGCCCCAGCATTTT.

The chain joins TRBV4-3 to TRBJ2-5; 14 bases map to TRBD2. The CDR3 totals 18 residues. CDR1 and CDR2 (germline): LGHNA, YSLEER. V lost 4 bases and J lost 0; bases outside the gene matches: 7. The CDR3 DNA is TGCGCCAGCAGCCGAAGACTAGCGGGGGGGCTGTACCAAGAGACCCAGTACTTC. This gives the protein CASSRRLAGGLYQETQYF.

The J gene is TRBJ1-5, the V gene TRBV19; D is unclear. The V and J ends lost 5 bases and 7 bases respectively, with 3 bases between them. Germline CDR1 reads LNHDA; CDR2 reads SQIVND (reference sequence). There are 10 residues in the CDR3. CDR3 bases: TGTGCCAGTAGTGGGCAGCCCCAGCATTTT. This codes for CASSGQPQHF.

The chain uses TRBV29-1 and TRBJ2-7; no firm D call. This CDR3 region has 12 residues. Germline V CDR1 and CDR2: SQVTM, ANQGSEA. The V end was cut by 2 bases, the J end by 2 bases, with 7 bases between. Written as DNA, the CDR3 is TGCAGCGTTGAATCGCCTGCCTACGAGCAGTACTTC. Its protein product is CSVESPAYEQYF.